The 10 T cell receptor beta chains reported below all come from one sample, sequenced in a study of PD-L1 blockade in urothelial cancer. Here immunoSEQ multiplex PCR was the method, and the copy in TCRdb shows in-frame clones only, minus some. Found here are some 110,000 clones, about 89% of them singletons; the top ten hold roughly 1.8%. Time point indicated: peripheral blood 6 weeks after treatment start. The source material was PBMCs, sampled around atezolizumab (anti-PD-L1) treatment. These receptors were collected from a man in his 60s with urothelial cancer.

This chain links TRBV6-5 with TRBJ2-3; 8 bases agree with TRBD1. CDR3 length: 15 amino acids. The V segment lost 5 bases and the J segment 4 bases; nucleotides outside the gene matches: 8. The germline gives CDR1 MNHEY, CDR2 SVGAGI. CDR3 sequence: CASSRRQGPPDTQYF. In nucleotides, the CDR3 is TGTGCCAGCAGTAGGCGACAGGGGCCCCCAGATACGCAGTATTTT.

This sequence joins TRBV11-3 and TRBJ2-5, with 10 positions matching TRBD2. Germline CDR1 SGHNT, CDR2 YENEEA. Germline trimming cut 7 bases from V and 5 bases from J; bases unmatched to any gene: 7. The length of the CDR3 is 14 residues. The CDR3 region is CASNPAGGRETQYF. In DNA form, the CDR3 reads TGTGCCAGCAACCCAGCGGGGGGGCGTGAGACCCAGTACTTC.

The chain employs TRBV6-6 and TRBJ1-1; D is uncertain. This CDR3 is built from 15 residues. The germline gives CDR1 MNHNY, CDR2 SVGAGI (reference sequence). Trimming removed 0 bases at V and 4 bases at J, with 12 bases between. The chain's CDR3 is CASSYSEGGGTEAFF. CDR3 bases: TGTGCCAGCAGTTACTCGGAGGGTGGTGGCACTGAAGCTTTCTTT.

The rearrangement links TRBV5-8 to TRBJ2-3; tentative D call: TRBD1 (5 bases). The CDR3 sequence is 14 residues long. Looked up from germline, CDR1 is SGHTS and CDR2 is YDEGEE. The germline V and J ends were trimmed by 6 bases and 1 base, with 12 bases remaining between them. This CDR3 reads CASTQGYGTDTQYF. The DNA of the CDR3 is TGTGCCAGCACCCAGGGCTATGGCACAGATACGCAGTATTTT.

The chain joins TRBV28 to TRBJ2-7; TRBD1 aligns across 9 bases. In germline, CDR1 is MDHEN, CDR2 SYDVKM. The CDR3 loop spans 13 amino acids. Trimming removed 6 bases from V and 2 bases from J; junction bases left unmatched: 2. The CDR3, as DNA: TGTGCCAGCAGGGGACAGGGCACCTACGAGCAGTACTTC. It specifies CASRGQGTYEQYF.

Here the CDR3 reads CASSLALTGGYNSPLHF. CDR3 bases: TGTGCCAGCAGCTTAGCGCTAACAGGGGGGTATAATTCACCCCTCCACTTT. This rearrangement joins TRBV7-8 to TRBJ1-6; 8 nucleotides align to TRBD1. This CDR3 has 17 amino acids. Unmatched junction bases numbered 5, after V lost 0 bases and J lost 4 bases. The V gene's germline CDR1 is SGHVS and CDR2 FQNEAQ.

The CDR3 DNA reads as TGTGCCAGCAGTTCCCTAGAGGGTCAGCCCCAGCATTTT. Residues: CASSSLEGQPQHF. This chain joins TRBV6-6 and TRBJ1-5; D not certain. This CDR3 is 13 amino acids long. Trimming took off 4 bases at V and 6 bases at J, with 10 bases between the two ends. Germline CDR1 MNHNY, CDR2 SVGAGI (reference sequence).

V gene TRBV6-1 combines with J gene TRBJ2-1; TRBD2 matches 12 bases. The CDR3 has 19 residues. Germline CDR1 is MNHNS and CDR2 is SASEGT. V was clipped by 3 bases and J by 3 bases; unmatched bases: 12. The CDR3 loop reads CASSDRTSGVGLNYNEQFF. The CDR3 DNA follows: TGTGCCAGCAGTGACAGGACTAGCGGGGTCGGGTTGAACTACAATGAGCAGTTCTTC.

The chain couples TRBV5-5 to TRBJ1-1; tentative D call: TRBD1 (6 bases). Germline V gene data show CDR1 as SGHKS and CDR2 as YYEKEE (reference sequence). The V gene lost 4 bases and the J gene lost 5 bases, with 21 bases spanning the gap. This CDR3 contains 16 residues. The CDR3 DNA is TGTGCCAGCAGCCCGGCGGGGGGGGCCGTTCGGACTGAAGCTTTCTTT. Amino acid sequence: CASSPAGGAVRTEAFF.

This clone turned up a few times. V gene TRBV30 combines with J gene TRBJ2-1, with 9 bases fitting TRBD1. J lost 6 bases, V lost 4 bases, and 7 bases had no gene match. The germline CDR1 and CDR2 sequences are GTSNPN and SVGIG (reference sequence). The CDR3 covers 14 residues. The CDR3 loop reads CAWIIGTGRNEQFF. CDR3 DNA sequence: TGTGCCTGGATAATAGGGACAGGGCGCAATGAGCAGTTCTTC.